The clone carrying this TCR beta chain was counted between two and nine times. What it recognizes is unknown. This CDR3 comprises 16 residues. With 5 bases clipped from V and 0 bases from J, the junction kept 6 bases outside the gene matches. Germline lookup yields CDR1 LNHDA and CDR2 SQIVND (reference sequence). This sample is drawn from a study of T cells after yellow fever vaccination. Study-level points and caveats: Overall, a small share of clonotypes was seen in both CD4 and CD8 compartments.

Generation of TCR cDNA used 5'RACE template switching (which added a universal primer site and UMIs). From the 5' RACE reads, TCRdb called clonotypes with MiXCR, one entry per CDR3 protein. The data show fewer than 400,000 distinct CDR3 sequences, about 10% seen once. V and J are TRBV19 and TRBJ1-5, with TRBD1 matching 8 bases. The sample in question was CD4+ T cells sorted from PBMCs, obtained 45 days after the yellow fever booster vaccination. This receptor was obtained from a man in his late teens or twenties who received the YFV17D yellow fever vaccine. CDR3 sequence reads: CASSGTGANSNQPQHF. The CDR3 DNA sequence: TGTGCCAGTAGTGGGACAGGAGCAAATAGCAATCAGCCCCAGCATTTT.